This TCR beta chain was sequenced in a study of beta chain features in type 1 diabetes. Background on the study: The number of sorted cells examined across all samples was some 99,000,000.

Each sorted population was over 98% pure. What was sequenced were expressed TCRB transcripts, since all of the isolated RNA had been reverse transcribed. Samples of naive, central memory and regulatory T cells yielded a mean of about 3.5 million reads. Here immunoSEQ multiplex PCR was the method, and the copy in TCRdb shows in-frame clones only, minus some. Of some 900,000 clones listed, 15% to 20% are singletons. Whole-study findings and limits: Moderately but significantly shorter TCRB CDR3s were found in Type 1 diabetes patients in all four CD4+ subsets.

This clone occurred a few times. Its antigen is undetermined. CDR1 is SNHLY, CDR2 FYNNEI, per germline. V was clipped by 6 bases and J by 11 bases, with 16 bases between them. The CDR3 runs to 12 residues. The chain carries TRBV2 and TRBJ1-2, with a possible D match to TRBD1 (6 bases). This receptor was identified in a woman younger than 30 in good health. The sample taken for sequencing was naive CD4+ T cells from blood. CDR3 region: CASSAIQGFYTF. The CDR3 nucleotides read TGTGCCAGCAGCGCAATACAGGGATTTTACACCTTC. The variable domain in full, with the rest retrieved from reference TRBV2 and TRBJ1-2, is EPEVTQTPSHQVTQMGQEVILRCVPISNHLYFYWYRQILGQKVEFLVSFYNNEISEKSEIFDDQFSVERPDGSNFTLKIRSTKLEDSAMYFCASSAIQGFYTFGSGTRLTVV.